The entry below describes one TCR beta chain. This specimen comes from a study of T cell responses to AZD1222 COVID-19 vaccine. Germline values: CDR1 LNHDA, CDR2 SQIVND (reference sequence). V lost 2 bases to trimming and J lost 4 bases, with 6 bases between them. The CDR3 is made up of 13 amino acids. Using immunoSEQ multiplex PCR, the repertoire was profiled, and TCRdb retains in-frame clones only, with some absent. The data contain roughly 150,000 clones, over 85% of them seen just once; the ten biggest clones take up approximately 7%. The sequence derives from an adult who received the AZD1222 COVID-19 vaccine. The sequences come from peripheral blood, collected 28 days after the second AZD1222 dose. The V gene is TRBV19, the J gene TRBJ1-5; D is uncertain. Here the CDR3 DNA reads TGTGCCAGTAGTATAATCCTAAATCAGCCCCAGCATTTT. Encoded protein: CASSIILNQPQHF.